Listed here are 24 T cell receptor beta chains from one sample, sequenced in a study of blood T cell repertoires in COVID-19. Measured with immunoSEQ multiplex PCR; TCRdb has only the in-frame clones, and not every one. There are about 77,000 clones in the sample; around 69% occur only once, and around a sixth lies in the top ten. The sequenced material came from peripheral blood. The origin of the receptors is a man between 65 and 85 years old with active or convalescent COVID-19.

CDR3 bases: TGCAGTGCTAGTCACAGGGGGGAGGGCTACACCTTC. As protein: CSASHRGEGYTF. V gene TRBV20-1 combines with J gene TRBJ1-2; TRBD1 matches 8 bases. V lost 3 bases to trimming and J lost 8 bases; unmatched junction nucleotides: 5. CDR1 is DFQATT, CDR2 SNEGSKA, per germline (reference sequence). This CDR3 spans 12 amino acids.

The rearrangement links TRBV20-1 to TRBJ1-5, with TRBD1 matching over 9 bases. Germline V gene lookup returns CDR1 DFQATT and CDR2 SNEGSKA (reference sequence). The CDR3 covers 15 residues. Trimming took 6 bases from V and 7 from J; bases not matched to a gene: 13. The chain's CDR3 is CSASGGTTGGQPQHF. The CDR3, as DNA: TGCAGTGCCAGTGGGGGAACGACAGGGGGACAGCCCCAGCATTTT.

This rearrangement joins TRBV12-3 or TRBV12-4 to TRBJ1-3, with unresolved D. The CDR3 totals 13 residues. Trimming left V 3 bases short and J 2 bases short, with 5 bases between. The CDR3 here is CASSFSAGNTIYF. The CDR3 DNA reads TGTGCCAGCAGTTTTAGCGCTGGAAACACCATATATTTT.

This clone has only one observation. The rearrangement links TRBV30 to TRBJ1-3; D gene unclear. The germline V and J ends were trimmed by 0 bases and 2 bases, with 11 bases remaining between them. Germline-derived CDR1 and CDR2 are GTSNPN and SVGIG (reference sequence). There are 15 residues in the CDR3. The CDR3 reads CAWSVGRAAGNTIYF. CDR3 sequence (DNA): TGTGCCTGGAGTGTAGGGAGGGCTGCTGGAAACACCATATATTTT.

The genes are TRBV12-3 or TRBV12-4 and TRBJ1-2; 8 nucleotides line up with TRBD1. The ends lost 5 bases at V and 7 bases at J; junction bases unmatched: 6. The CDR3 totals 13 residues. The CDR3 DNA is TGTGCCAGCAGTGCGCAGGGGGCGGGTGGCTACACCTTC. Translating gives CASSAQGAGGYTF.

Note on this clone: This may come from a read error, since a much larger clone is one base off. This chain connects TRBV28 to TRBJ1-5, with D hard to call. The V gene's germline CDR1 is MDHEN and CDR2 SYDVKM. The CDR3 is 13 residues long. DNA of the CDR3: TGTGCCAACAGTTTAGGTAATACGGGGCCCCAGCATTTT. Translating it yields CANSLGNTGPQHF.

This chain connects TRBV11-3 to TRBJ2-7, with D perhaps matching TRBD1 (6 bases). V was clipped by 0 bases and J by 4 bases, with 13 bases between them. CDR1 SGHNT and CDR2 YENEEA come from the germline V gene. This CDR3 region has 15 residues. The CDR3 is CASSLDTTGQYEQYF. The DNA of the CDR3 is TGTGCCAGCAGCTTAGATACGACAGGACAGTACGAGCAGTACTTC.

The rearrangement links TRBV11-2 to TRBJ1-6; D may be TRBD1 (5 bases). In germline, CDR1 is SGHAT, CDR2 FQNNGV. V lost 2 bases and J 14 bases, leaving 13 bases between the germline ends. This CDR3 comprises 13 residues. The CDR3 coding sequence is TGTGCCAGCAGCTTACCCGGGGGGTACACCCTCCACTTT. It codes for CASSLPGGYTLHF.

The CDR3 sequence: CASSLSGREQPQHF. The CDR3 nucleotides are TGTGCCAGCAGTTTGTCGGGCCGGGAACAGCCCCAGCATTTT. The chain has TRBV28 and TRBJ1-5; D is unresolved. The germline V and J ends were trimmed by 3 bases and 7 bases, with 13 bases remaining between them. Germline CDR1 and CDR2: MDHEN and SYDVKM. The CDR3 runs 14 residues.

The chain links TRBV6-6 to TRBJ2-3; the match to TRBD2 covers 8 bases. The CDR3 runs 14 residues. CDR1 is MNHNY and CDR2 is SVGAGI in the germline V gene (reference sequence). Losses at the gene ends were 7 bases for V and 1 base for J; bases not matched to a gene: 4. The CDR3 reads CASNQAGGTDTQYF. CDR3 nucleotides: TGTGCCAGCAACCAAGCGGGGGGCACAGATACGCAGTATTTT.

The chain combines TRBV1 with TRBJ2-1; whether TRBD2, the table's D call, matches the DNA was not checked. TRBV1 is a recognized pseudogene. CDR3 size: 16 residues. The CDR3 nucleotides read TGCACCAGCAGCCTTGGAGGAAAGGGATCCAACAATGAGCAGTTCTTC. It is translated as CTSSLGGKGSNNEQFF.

This sequence joins TRBV5-6 and TRBJ2-7, with D perhaps TRBD2 (5 bases). The CDR3 runs to 17 residues. The V gene's germline CDR1 is SGHDT and CDR2 YYEEEE. Deletions cut 0 bases from V and 5 bases from J, with 21 bases between. This chain's CDR3 is CASSLDFGRTHGNEQYF. DNA of the CDR3: TGTGCCAGCAGCTTGGACTTCGGGCGCACACACGGGAACGAGCAGTACTTC.

The rearrangement links TRBV7-8 to TRBJ2-3, with TRBD2 as a possible D gene (6 bases). Germline values: CDR1 SGHVS, CDR2 FQNEAQ. The V end lost 5 bases, the J end lost 4 bases, and 19 bases lay between the germline ends. The CDR3 totals 16 residues. Here the CDR3 DNA reads TGTGCCAGCAGCCAAGCGACGATCGGGGGAGCAGATACGCAGTATTTT. This gives the protein CASSQATIGGADTQYF.

A few counts support this clone. The gene calls are TRBV2 and TRBJ1-4; D unclear. This CDR3 spans 12 amino acids. The V gene's germline CDR1 is SNHLY and CDR2 FYNNEI. The V and J ends lost 7 bases and 7 bases respectively, with 10 bases between them. The CDR3 sequence is CASTVASEKLFF. CDR3 nucleotides: TGTGCCAGCACCGTGGCTTCTGAAAAACTGTTTTTT. Combining the CDR3 with reference TRBV2 and TRBJ1-4 gives the whole variable domain EPEVTQTPSHQVTQMGQEVILRCVPISNHLYFYWYRQILGQKVEFLVSFYNNEISEKSEIFDDQFSVERPDGSNFTLKIRSTKLEDSAMYFCASTVASEKLFFGSGTQLSVL.

The chain has TRBV28 and TRBJ1-3; no definite D call. The CDR3 runs to 12 residues. Germline CDR1 MDHEN, CDR2 SYDVKM. V dropped 10 bases and J dropped 3 bases, with 10 bases sitting between them. This chain's CDR3 is CATEGVGNTIYF. The DNA of the CDR3 is TGTGCCACTGAGGGTGTTGGAAACACCATATATTTT.

This clone was counted a single time. This CDR3 is CASRGTGRDGYTF. The CDR3 DNA reads TGTGCCAGCAGAGGGACAGGGAGGGATGGCTACACCTTC. The V and J genes are TRBV27 and TRBJ1-2, with 9 bases lining up with TRBD1. Germline V CDR1 and CDR2: MNHEY, SMNVEV (reference sequence). V lost 6 bases to trimming and J lost 6 bases; unmatched junction nucleotides: 5. The CDR3 runs 13 residues.

This clone has just a few counts. The chain combines TRBV28 with TRBJ2-2; weak D call: TRBD2 (5 bases). Per germline, CDR1 MDHEN and CDR2 SYDVKM. Trimming left V 6 bases short and J 1 base short, with 12 bases between. The CDR3 spans 15 residues. Here the CDR3 DNA reads TGTGCCAGCAGGACCAGCGGACTGAACACCGGGGAGCTGTTTTTT. Protein product: CASRTSGLNTGELFF. The full variable domain, rest sourced from reference TRBV28 and TRBJ2-2, is DVKVTQSSRYLVKRTGEKVFLECVQDMDHENMFWYRQDPGLGLRLIYFSYDVKMKEKGDIPEGYSVSREKKERFSLILESASTNQTSMYLCASRTSGLNTGELFFGEGSRLTVL.

The rearrangement links TRBV3-1 (or the pseudogene TRBV3-2) to TRBJ1-2; TRBD1 matches 8 bases. CDR3 length: 15 residues. V lost 5 bases, J lost 4 bases, and 9 bases stayed unmatched. Germline CDR1 LGHDT, CDR2 YNNKEL (reference sequence). The DNA for the CDR3 is TGTGCCAGCAGCTATACGGACAGGGCCTCCTATGGCTACACCTTC. Encoded protein: CASSYTDRASYGYTF.

This clone was recorded a few times. CDR3 in DNA: TGTGCCATGCGTAGCGGGGGGGGTGAAGAGACCCAGTACTTC. This translates into CAMRSGGGEETQYF. The chain has TRBV10-3 and TRBJ2-5; 11 bases align to TRBD2. The germline V gene has CDR1 ENHRY and CDR2 SYGVKD. J was trimmed by 3 bases and V by 9 bases; bases with no gene match: 6. The CDR3 is 14 residues long.

This clone was seen more than once but under ten times. The chain carries TRBV7-2 and TRBJ2-5; D is unclear. The germline V gene encodes CDR1 SGHTA and CDR2 FQGNSA. The CDR3 is 12 amino acids. Between the trimmed V and J ends, which lost 4 bases and 5 bases, there was a span of 8 bases. The CDR3 spells CASSSYQETQYF. The CDR3 nucleotides read TGTGCCAGCAGCTCATATCAGGAGACCCAGTACTTC.

J is TRBJ2-3 and V is TRBV6-5, with D perhaps matching TRBD1 (6 bases). Germline lookup yields CDR1 MNHEY and CDR2 SVGAGI. CDR3 length: 15 residues. V was shortened by 5 bases and J by 0 bases, with 12 bases between the two germline ends. The CDR3 nucleotides are TGTGCCAGCAGTATTCAGGGGTCTAGCACAGATACGCAGTATTTT. Translating it yields CASSIQGSSTDTQYF.

V gene TRBV12-3 or TRBV12-4 combines with J gene TRBJ2-7, with D possibly matching TRBD2 (5 bases). Trimming took off 5 bases at V and 5 bases at J, with 13 bases between the two ends. The CDR3 extends over 13 amino acids. As DNA, the CDR3 is TGTGCCAGCAGTCGGACTGCCTTCAACGAGCAGTACTTC. This translates into CASSRTAFNEQYF.

This chain joins TRBV6-5 and TRBJ1-5; TRBD1 matches at 7 bases. From germline, CDR1 is MNHEY and CDR2 SVGAGI. V dropped 6 bases and J dropped 0; count of bases not matched to a gene: 5. There are 15 residues in the CDR3. In DNA, the CDR3 is TGTGCCAGCAGCCTAGGGACAGCTAGCAATCAGCCCCAGCATTTT. Protein sequence: CASSLGTASNQPQHF.

This clone was seen only a few times. V usage is TRBV13 and J usage is TRBJ1-6, with a tentative D call TRBD1 (5 bases). Germline V CDR1 and CDR2: PRHDT, FYEKMQ (reference sequence). CDR3 length: 17 residues. V lost 1 base to trimming and J lost 7 bases, with 17 bases between them. The CDR3 nucleotides are TGTGCCAGCAGCTTAGCGTCGTGGGGCAAGTACAATTCACCCCTCCACTTT. Translation gives CASSLASWGKYNSPLHF.